The 10 T cell receptor beta chains below all came from one sample that was sequenced in a study of shared clonotypes between healthy human individuals. Only in-frame clones appear in the TCRdb table, and some are missing; sequencing was by immunoSEQ multiplex PCR. The data show some 2,400,000 clones, around 95% seen once. Sequencing input: naive CD4+ T cells sorted from blood. Subset specified: CD45RA+ positively selected. Receptors were obtained from a man younger than 35 in good health.

The V gene is TRBV13, the J gene TRBJ1-6; 8 positions match TRBD1. Germline CDR1 reads PRHDT; CDR2 reads FYEKMQ (reference sequence). V was clipped by 4 bases and J by 4 bases; unmatched bases: 3. CDR3 length: 15 amino acids. The CDR3 sequence is CASSSYRGYNSPLHF. The DNA of the CDR3 is TGTGCCAGCAGCTCCTACAGGGGGTATAATTCACCCCTCCACTTT.

In its sample, this clone was seen once. The chain links TRBV7-2 to TRBJ2-3; D call uncertain. Germline V gene sequence: CDR1 SGHTA, CDR2 FQGNSA. V was clipped by 0 bases and J by 6 bases, with 10 bases between them. The CDR3 totals 14 residues. CDR3 residues: CASSLAQTRDTQYF. The CDR3 DNA follows: TGTGCCAGCAGCTTAGCCCAAACAAGGGATACGCAGTATTTT.

The CDR3 nucleotides read TGTGCCAGCAGTGAATGGGGGGCCGGGGGCACTGAAGCTTTCTTT. Translating gives CASSEWGAGGTEAFF. The chain carries TRBV6-1 and TRBJ1-1, with a weak D call TRBD1 (6 bases). The CDR3 contains 15 residues. Per germline, CDR1 MNHNS and CDR2 SASEGT. Trimming left V 2 bases short and J 4 bases short, with 14 bases between.

The chain joins TRBV11-2 to TRBJ1-2; 10 nucleotides align to TRBD1. The CDR3 has 16 amino acids. J lost 8 bases, V lost 4 bases, and 13 bases had no gene match. The germline V gene encodes CDR1 SGHAT and CDR2 FQNNGV. CDR3 sequence reads: CASSSMRQGAKGGYTF. In DNA, the CDR3 is TGTGCCAGCAGCTCGATGAGACAGGGGGCGAAAGGGGGCTACACCTTC.

To note about this clone: The sample has other DNA sequences that encode this CDR3 too. The rearrangement links TRBV28 to TRBJ2-7; D is unresolved. V was clipped by 6 bases and J by 2 bases, with 5 bases between them. Germline values: CDR1 MDHEN, CDR2 SYDVKM. CDR3 length equals 11 residues. The CDR3 here is CASSTPYEQYF. The DNA of the CDR3 is TGTGCCAGCAGCACACCCTACGAGCAGTACTTC.

The chain employs TRBV6-1 and TRBJ2-6, with TRBD1 matching 7 bases. The CDR3 totals 15 residues. Unmatched junction bases numbered 3, after V lost 5 bases and J lost 2 bases. Germline CDR1 reads MNHNS; CDR2 reads SASEGT. The DNA for the CDR3 is TGTGCCAGCAGTCGCGACAGGGCTGGGGCCAACGTCCTGACTTTC. Its translation is CASSRDRAGANVLTF.

The V call is TRBV12-5, the J call TRBJ2-5; 7 bases map to TRBD1. Germline V gives CDR1 LGHNT, CDR2 FRNRAP. The CDR3 extends over 12 amino acids. V gave up 5 bases and J gave up 6 bases; unmatched junction bases: 3. The CDR3 DNA is TGTGCTAGTGGTCCGGACAGGCAGACCCAGTACTTC. Its protein product is CASGPDRQTQYF. Full variable domain (outside the CDR3, taken from reference TRBV12-5 and TRBJ2-5): DARVTQTPRHKVTEMGQEVTMRCQPILGHNTVFWYRQTMMQGLELLAYFRNRAPLDDSGMPKDRFSAEMPDATLATLKIQPSEPRDSAVYFCASGPDRQTQYFGPGTRLLVL.

The chain links TRBV18 to TRBJ1-2; 10 bases line up with TRBD1. The CDR3 contains 14 residues. V shed 3 bases and J 6 bases; nucleotides not matched to a gene: 4. Germline lookup yields CDR1 KGHSH and CDR2 LQKENI. The CDR3 is CASSPSGQGNGYTF. For the CDR3, the DNA is TGTGCCAGCTCACCGTCGGGACAGGGGAATGGCTACACCTTC.

Regarding this clone: At one of its ends the junction is not consistent with the germline gene, which may arise from a read error. The J gene is TRBJ2-5, the V gene TRBV7-7; D is possibly TRBD2 (6 bases). Germline CDR1 is SSHAT and CDR2 is FNYEAQ (reference sequence). The CDR3 has 13 amino acids. The CDR3 protein is CASSPGEQETQYF. The CDR3 DNA sequence: TGTGCTAGCAGTCCGGGGGAACAAGAGACCCAGTACTTC.

The rearrangement joins TRBV6-1 to TRBJ2-4; D might be TRBD1 (6 bases). Germline CDR1 reads MNHNS; CDR2 reads SASEGT. This CDR3 has 17 amino acids. V lost 4 bases to trimming and J lost 2 bases, with 18 bases between them. The CDR3 DNA is TGTGCCAGCAGTGTCCCCGGGAAGGGGGAAACCAAAAACATTCAGTACTTC. This sequence encodes CASSVPGKGETKNIQYF.